These 24 T cell receptor beta chains were all obtained from the same sample, sequenced in a study of blood T cell repertoires in COVID-19. TCRdb keeps only in-frame clones here, not all; method: immunoSEQ multiplex PCR. The table records approximately 190,000 clones, about 85% of them present only once. Sequencing used peripheral blood. All receptors derive from a human donor in a cohort sampled during active COVID-19.

The chain employs TRBV13 and TRBJ2-1, with 8 bases identical to TRBD1. Germline V lookup: CDR1 PRHDT, CDR2 FYEKMQ (reference sequence). This CDR3 has 15 amino acids. Trimming removed 5 bases from V and 7 bases from J; junction bases left unmatched: 10. CDR3 DNA sequence: TGTGCCAGCAGCATCGACAGGGGCACGGGGAATGAGCAGTTCTTC. This gives the protein CASSIDRGTGNEQFF.

The gene calls are TRBV18 and TRBJ2-2; maybe TRBD2 (6 bases). V was clipped by 2 bases and J by 5 bases, with 6 bases between them. CDR3 length: 13 residues. In germline, CDR1 is KGHSH, CDR2 LQKENI. This chain's CDR3 is CASSPGGTGELFF. CDR3 in DNA: TGTGCCAGCTCACCAGGGGGGACCGGGGAGCTGTTTTTT.

The chain carries TRBV2 and TRBJ1-5; D is unresolved. CDR1 SNHLY and CDR2 FYNNEI come from the germline V gene. The CDR3 is 14 amino acids. Trimming took 4 bases from V and 2 from J, leaving 9 bases between them. CDR3 sequence: CASSVQAGNQPQHF. The CDR3 DNA reads TGTGCCAGCAGTGTCCAGGCAGGCAATCAGCCCCAGCATTTT.

The gene calls are TRBV19 and TRBJ2-6, with D unresolved. V lost 3 bases, J lost 1 base, and 4 bases lay in between. This CDR3 comprises 14 residues. Looked up from germline, CDR1 is LNHDA and CDR2 is SQIVND (reference sequence). The CDR3 reads CASSISSGANVLTF. The CDR3, as DNA: TGTGCCAGTAGTATTTCGTCTGGGGCCAACGTCCTGACTTTC.

The chain couples TRBV6-5 to TRBJ2-5, with 8 bases that match TRBD2. CDR3 length: 15 residues. Germline trimming cut 4 bases from V and 0 bases from J; bases unmatched to any gene: 4. Germline V gene lookup returns CDR1 MNHEY and CDR2 SVGAGI. CDR3 loop: CASSSGGIHQETQYF. The CDR3, as DNA: TGTGCCAGCAGTTCGGGGGGGATACACCAAGAGACCCAGTACTTC.

This clone was detected only once. The chain is built from TRBV28 and TRBJ1-4; 8 nucleotides match TRBD1. V lost 4 bases to trimming and J lost 5 bases; unmatched junction nucleotides: 9. Germline V gene lookup returns CDR1 MDHEN and CDR2 SYDVKM. The CDR3 runs to 16 residues. CDR3 loop: CASSSSGQGRNEKLFF. The CDR3 bases are TGTGCCAGCAGTTCCTCCGGACAGGGACGAAATGAAAAACTGTTTTTT.

CDR3 loop: CASSHRPGQGSYEQYV. The DNA of the CDR3 is TGTGCCAGCAGCCACAGGCCGGGACAGGGCTCCTACGAGCAGTACGTC. This chain joins TRBV5-5 and TRBJ2-7, with 9 bases fitting TRBD1. Losses at the gene ends were 4 bases for V and 0 bases for J; bases not matched to a gene: 8. Germline V gene sequence: CDR1 SGHKS, CDR2 YYEKEE (reference sequence). This CDR3 has 16 amino acids.

The chain joins TRBV14 to TRBJ2-1; tentative D call: TRBD1 (6 bases). The germline V gene encodes CDR1 SGHDN and CDR2 FVKESK. The CDR3 sequence is 17 residues long. V lost 0 bases, J lost 6 bases, and 18 bases lay in between. CDR3 in amino acids: CASSQDRSGVVSNEQFF. The DNA of the CDR3 is TGTGCCAGCAGCCAAGATCGGTCAGGGGTGGTGTCCAATGAGCAGTTCTTC.

CDR3: CASSPGTGGRETQYF. In DNA form, the CDR3 reads TGTGCCAGCAGCCCCGGGACAGGGGGCCGGGAGACCCAGTACTTC. The chain links TRBV2 to TRBJ2-5; TRBD1 aligns across 12 bases. Trimming cost V 6 bases and J 5 bases; bases outside gene matches: 7. This CDR3 contains 15 residues. CDR1 and CDR2 (germline): SNHLY, FYNNEI.

This chain uses TRBV7-8 with TRBJ1-1, with D tentatively TRBD1 (6 bases). Germline assignment: CDR1 SGHVS and CDR2 FQNEAQ. Trimming took 2 bases from V and 1 from J, leaving 17 bases between them. The CDR3 sequence is 17 residues long. The CDR3 sequence: CASSLSRLKTGNTEAFF. CDR3 DNA: TGTGCCAGCAGCTTATCCCGTTTAAAGACAGGGAACACTGAAGCTTTCTTT. Based on the CDR3 plus reference TRBV7-8 and TRBJ1-1, the full variable domain is GAGVSQSPRYKVAKRGQDVALRCDPISGHVSLFWYQQALGQGPEFLTYFQNEAQLDKSGLPSDRFFAERPEGSVSTLKIQRTQQEDSAVYLCASSLSRLKTGNTEAFFGQGTRLTVV.

CDR3 residues: CASSLFGSGAPGETQYF. The CDR3 DNA follows: TGCGCCAGCAGCTTGTTTGGATCAGGGGCGCCTGGAGAGACCCAGTACTTC. V is TRBV5-1 and J is TRBJ2-5; D might be TRBD1 (6 bases). There are 17 residues in the CDR3. Trimming shortened V by 1 base and J by 4 bases, and 20 bases separated the two germline ends. Per germline, CDR1 SGHRS and CDR2 YFSETQ.

This clone was found once. V usage is TRBV9 and J usage is TRBJ2-5; TRBD2 aligns across 12 bases. The CDR3 is 15 residues long. In germline, CDR1 is SGDLS, CDR2 YYNGEE. V trimming: 5 bases; J trimming: 5 bases; junction bases outside the gene matches: 7. The CDR3 nucleotides read TGTGCCAGCAGTCAAGGAGGACTAGCGGGGGAGACCCAGTACTTC. This translates into CASSQGGLAGETQYF.

V and J are TRBV14 and TRBJ1-1; a possible D gene is TRBD1 (6 bases). The germline V gene encodes CDR1 SGHDN and CDR2 FVKESK. This CDR3 region has 14 residues. The V and J ends lost 3 bases and 1 base respectively, with 9 bases between them. The CDR3 DNA is TGTGCCAGCAGCCACAGGGGCCAGAACACTGAAGCTTTCTTT. It encodes CASSHRGQNTEAFF.

The J gene is TRBJ1-1, the V gene TRBV5-1, with unresolved D. Trimming cost V 6 bases and J 2 bases, with 11 bases left between them. Per germline, CDR1 SGHRS and CDR2 YFSETQ. This CDR3 region has 13 residues. The CDR3, as DNA: TGCGCCAGCACCGAACGGGGAAACACTGAAGCTTTCTTT. Translation gives CASTERGNTEAFF.

The rearrangement links TRBV28 to TRBJ2-1; 15 nucleotides agree with TRBD2. From germline, CDR1 is MDHEN and CDR2 SYDVKM. With 2 bases clipped from V and 6 bases from J, the junction kept 8 bases outside the gene matches. The CDR3 has 18 amino acids. The CDR3 DNA sequence: TGTGCCAGCAGTTTAATTGCTGGGACTAGCGGGGGGCTCAATGAGCAGTTCTTC. This codes for CASSLIAGTSGGLNEQFF.

A few counts support this clone. The chain carries TRBV5-1 and TRBJ2-5; 7 bases line up with TRBD2. The CDR3 loop spans 16 amino acids. Germline CDR1 is SGHRS and CDR2 is YFSETQ. With V trimmed by 5 bases and J by 5 bases, 15 bases remained unmatched. CDR3 loop: CASSWGGLHSGETQYF. Written as DNA, the CDR3 is TGCGCCAGCAGTTGGGGAGGGCTCCACTCTGGGGAGACCCAGTACTTC.

This clone occurred once. V and J are TRBV5-1 and TRBJ1-2, with D tentatively TRBD1 (5 bases). V gave up 3 bases and J gave up 2 bases, with 14 bases separating them. CDR3 size: 15 residues. Looked up from germline, CDR1 is SGHRS and CDR2 is YFSETQ. The CDR3 DNA reads as TGCGCCAGCAGCTGGCAGGGAACTGGAAACTATGGCTACACCTTC. Translating gives CASSWQGTGNYGYTF.

The chain links TRBV3-1 (or the pseudogene TRBV3-2) to TRBJ1-2; D gene ambiguous. V lost 2 bases to trimming and J lost 5 bases, with 3 bases between them. This CDR3 has 11 residues. CDR1 LGHDT and CDR2 YNNKEL come from the germline V gene (reference sequence). CDR3 in DNA: TGTGCCAGCAGCCAACTGTATGGCTACACCTTC. This codes for CASSQLYGYTF.

This clone has ten or more counts. J is TRBJ2-2 and V is TRBV7-9; 9 bases are shared with TRBD2. V lost 5 bases and J lost 1; bases outside the gene matches: 2. CDR1 is SEHNR and CDR2 is FQNEAQ in the germline V gene (reference sequence). The CDR3 totals 15 residues. In DNA form, the CDR3 reads TGTGCCAGCAGCGATAGCGGGGGGAACACCGGGGAGCTGTTTTTT. Its translation is CASSDSGGNTGELFF.

The chain recombines TRBV5-1 with TRBJ1-2; D unresolved. Trimming removed 5 bases at V and 8 bases at J, with 19 bases between. From germline, CDR1 is SGHRS and CDR2 YFSETQ. The CDR3 spans 14 residues. This CDR3 is CASRTLDSKGGYTF. For the CDR3, the DNA is TGCGCCAGCAGGACCCTGGACTCCAAAGGGGGCTACACCTTC.

The chain is built from TRBV11-2 and TRBJ2-1; TRBD1 matches at 9 bases. J was trimmed by 10 bases and V by 2 bases; bases with no gene match: 9. In germline, CDR1 is SGHAT, CDR2 FQNNGV. The CDR3 is 15 residues long. CDR3 region: CASSLIGTGRPEQFF. The CDR3 DNA reads TGTGCCAGCAGCTTAATTGGGACAGGGAGGCCCGAGCAGTTCTTC.

The chain recombines TRBV2 with TRBJ1-2; D gene uncertain. Germline V gives CDR1 SNHLY, CDR2 FYNNEI. CDR3 length: 11 amino acids. Trimming shortened V by 8 bases and J by 4 bases, and 8 bases separated the two germline ends. The CDR3 nucleotides are TGTGCCAGCTCCATCGGCTATGGCTACACCTTC. Protein: CASSIGYGYTF.

This clone was counted a few times. The chain joins TRBV2 to TRBJ1-2; D unresolved. CDR1 is SNHLY and CDR2 is FYNNEI in the germline V gene. Trimming shortened V by 7 bases and J by 8 bases, and 20 bases separated the two germline ends. The CDR3 is 14 residues long. CDR3 sequence reads: CASTRWRFDVGYTF. CDR3 bases: TGTGCCAGCACTCGATGGAGGTTCGATGTGGGCTACACCTTC.

The J gene is TRBJ2-3, the V gene TRBV4-1; D may be TRBD1 (5 bases). This CDR3 region has 15 residues. Per the germline V gene, CDR1 is MGHRA and CDR2 is YSYEKL. V was trimmed by 4 bases and J by 4 bases, leaving 15 bases between them. The CDR3 sequence is CASSRDPQVADTQYF. CDR3 nucleotides: TGCGCCAGCAGCCGCGACCCACAGGTAGCAGATACGCAGTATTTT.